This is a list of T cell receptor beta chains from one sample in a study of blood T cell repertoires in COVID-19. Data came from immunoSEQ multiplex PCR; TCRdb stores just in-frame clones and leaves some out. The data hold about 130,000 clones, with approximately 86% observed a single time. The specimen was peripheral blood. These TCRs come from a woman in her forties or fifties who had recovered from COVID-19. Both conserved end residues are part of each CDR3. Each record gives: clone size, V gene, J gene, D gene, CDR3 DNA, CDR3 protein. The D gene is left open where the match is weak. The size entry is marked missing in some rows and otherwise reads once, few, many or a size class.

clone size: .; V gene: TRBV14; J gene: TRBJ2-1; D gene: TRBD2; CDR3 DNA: TGTGCCAGCAGCCACTTAGCGGGAGCGGGCCCCCCGTTCTTC; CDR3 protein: CASSHLAGAGPPFF
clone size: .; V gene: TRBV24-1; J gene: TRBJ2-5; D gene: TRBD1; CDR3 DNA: TGTGCCACCAGTCCTGGGACAGGGGGAGGAGAGACCCAGTACTTC; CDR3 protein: CATSPGTGGGETQYF
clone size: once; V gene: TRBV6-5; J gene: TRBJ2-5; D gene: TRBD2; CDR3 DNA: TGTGCCAGCACTTACGGGGAACTAGCGGGTCAAGAGACCCAGTACTTC; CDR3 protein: CASTYGELAGQETQYF
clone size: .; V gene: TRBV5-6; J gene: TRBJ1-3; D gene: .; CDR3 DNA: TGTGCCAGCAGCGGGACAAGCTCTGGAAACACCATATATTTT; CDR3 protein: CASSGTSSGNTIYF
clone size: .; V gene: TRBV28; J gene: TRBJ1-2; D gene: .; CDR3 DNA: TGTGCCAGCAGTTTCCCAGGGCTGGTGGGTGGCTACACCTTC; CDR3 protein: CASSFPGLVGGYTF
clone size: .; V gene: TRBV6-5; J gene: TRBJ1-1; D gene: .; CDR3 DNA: TGTGCCAGCCAACCTCCTAAGAACACTGAAGCTTTCTTT; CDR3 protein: CASQPPKNTEAFF
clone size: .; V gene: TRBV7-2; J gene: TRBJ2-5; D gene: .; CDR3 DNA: TGTGCCAGCAGCTTATACCCAGGAGAGACCCAGTACTTC; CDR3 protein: CASSLYPGETQYF
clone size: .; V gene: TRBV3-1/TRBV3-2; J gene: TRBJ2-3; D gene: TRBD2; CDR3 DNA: TGTGCCAGCAGCCACCTAACCGGGACTAGCGGGGTTCCTAGCACAGATACGCAGTATTTT; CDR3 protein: CASSHLTGTSGVPSTDTQYF
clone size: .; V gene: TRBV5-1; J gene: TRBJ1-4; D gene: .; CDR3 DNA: TGCGCCAGCAGCTCTACAGGAATGGCCGGGGAAAAACTGTTTTTT; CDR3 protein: CASSSTGMAGEKLFF
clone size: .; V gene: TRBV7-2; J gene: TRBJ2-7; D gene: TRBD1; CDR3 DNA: TGTGCCAGCAGCACAACAGGGGTCTTATTTTCCTACGAGCAGTACTTC; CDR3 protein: CASSTTGVLFSYEQYF
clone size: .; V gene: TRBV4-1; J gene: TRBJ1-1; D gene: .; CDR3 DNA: TGCGCCAGCAGCCAAGGGCCTCTGAACACTGAAGCTTTCTTT; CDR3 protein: CASSQGPLNTEAFF
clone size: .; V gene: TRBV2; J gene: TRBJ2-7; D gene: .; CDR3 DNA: TGTGCCAGCAGCGCGGGGGACACCTACGAGCAGTACTTC; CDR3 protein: CASSAGDTYEQYF
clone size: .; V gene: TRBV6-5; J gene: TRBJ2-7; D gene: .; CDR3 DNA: TGTGCCAGCACCTCGCCGGGGACCTACGAGCAGTACTTC; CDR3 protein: CASTSPGTYEQYF
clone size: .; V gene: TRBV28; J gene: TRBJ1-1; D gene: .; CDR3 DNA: TGTGCCAGCAGTTTAAGGTCCGCCGGGAGCCCACCCGGAGTTGCTTTCTTT; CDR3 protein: CASSLRSAGSPPGVAFF
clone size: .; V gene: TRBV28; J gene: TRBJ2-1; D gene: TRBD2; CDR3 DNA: TGTGCCAGCAGTCCACCCGGGACTAGGAACAATGAGCAGTTCTTC; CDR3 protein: CASSPPGTRNNEQFF
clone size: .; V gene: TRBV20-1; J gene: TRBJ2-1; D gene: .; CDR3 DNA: TGCAGTGCTAGTAAGACTAGAAACAATGAGCAGTTCTTC; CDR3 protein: CSASKTRNNEQFF
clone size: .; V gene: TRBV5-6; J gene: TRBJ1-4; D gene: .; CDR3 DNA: TGTGCCAGCAGCTTCAGACAGTCGTGGGGCCCTAGTGAAAAACTGTTTTTT; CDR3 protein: CASSFRQSWGPSEKLFF
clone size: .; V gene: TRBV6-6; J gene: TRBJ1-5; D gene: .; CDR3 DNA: TGTGCCAGCAGTCGACACAGGGAAGTGAACAATCAGCCCCAGCATTTT; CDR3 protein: CASSRHREVNNQPQHF
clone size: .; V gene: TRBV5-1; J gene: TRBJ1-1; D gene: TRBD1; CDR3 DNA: TGCGCCAGCAGCTTGGGACAGGGGGCCTCTGAAGCTTTCTTT; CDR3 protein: CASSLGQGASEAFF
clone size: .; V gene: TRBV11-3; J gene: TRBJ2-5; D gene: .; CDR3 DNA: TGTGCCAGCAGTAGACAGAACCAAGAGACCCAGTACTTC; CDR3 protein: CASSRQNQETQYF
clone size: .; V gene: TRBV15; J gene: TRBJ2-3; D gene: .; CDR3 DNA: TGTGCCACCACGAGCGATATCACAGATACGCAGTATTTT; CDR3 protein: CATTSDITDTQYF
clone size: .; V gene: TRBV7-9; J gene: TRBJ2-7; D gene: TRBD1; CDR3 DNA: TGTGCCAGCAGCTTAAAACAGGGGATCCACGAGCAGTACTTC; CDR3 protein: CASSLKQGIHEQYF
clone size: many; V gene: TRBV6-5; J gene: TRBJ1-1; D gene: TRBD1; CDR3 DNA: TGTGCCAGCTTTGGGACAGGGTTCGCTGAAGCTTTCTTT; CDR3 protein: CASFGTGFAEAFF
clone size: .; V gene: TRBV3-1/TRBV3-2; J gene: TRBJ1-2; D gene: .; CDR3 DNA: TGTGCCAGCGGCGACAGGTACGATGGCTACACCTTC; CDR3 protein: CASGDRYDGYTF
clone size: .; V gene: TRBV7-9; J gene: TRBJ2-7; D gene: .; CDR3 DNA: TGTGCCAGCAGCTTCCCCGGGAAGAACGAGCAGTACTTC; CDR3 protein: CASSFPGKNEQYF
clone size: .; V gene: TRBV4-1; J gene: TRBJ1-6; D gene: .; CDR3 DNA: TGCGCCAGCAGCCACGGACAGTCATCACCCCTCCACTTT; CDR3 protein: CASSHGQSSPLHF
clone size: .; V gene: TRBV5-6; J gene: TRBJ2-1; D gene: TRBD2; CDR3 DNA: TGTGCCAGCAGCTTAGGAGCGGGAGAAAGGCATGAGCAGTTCTTC; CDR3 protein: CASSLGAGERHEQFF
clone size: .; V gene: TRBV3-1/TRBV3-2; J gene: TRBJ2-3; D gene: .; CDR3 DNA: TGTGCCAGCAGCCAAGGTGTTGAGAGCACAGATACGCAGTATTTT; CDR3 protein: CASSQGVESTDTQYF
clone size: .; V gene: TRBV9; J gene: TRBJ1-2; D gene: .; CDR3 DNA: TGTGCCAGCAGCGTAAACTGGAACTATGGCTACACCTTC; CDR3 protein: CASSVNWNYGYTF
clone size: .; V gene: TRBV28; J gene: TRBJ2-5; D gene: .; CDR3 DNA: TGTGCCAGCAGTAACGAGCGGTACATAGAAGAGACCCAGTACTTC; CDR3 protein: CASSNERYIEETQYF
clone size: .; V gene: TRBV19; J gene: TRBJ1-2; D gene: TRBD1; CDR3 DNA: TGTGCCAGTAGTCCCCGGGACAGGGGGCCTGGCTACACCTTC; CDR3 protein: CASSPRDRGPGYTF
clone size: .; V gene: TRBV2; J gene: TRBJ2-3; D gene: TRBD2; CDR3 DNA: TGTGCCAGCCCCAGCCGAGCGGGGGGGAAGTACGATACGCAGTATTTT; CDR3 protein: CASPSRAGGKYDTQYF
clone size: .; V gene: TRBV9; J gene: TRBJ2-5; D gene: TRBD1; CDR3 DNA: TGTGCCAGCAGCGTGGTAGGGGGCCACCAAGAGACCCAGTACTTC; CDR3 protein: CASSVVGGHQETQYF
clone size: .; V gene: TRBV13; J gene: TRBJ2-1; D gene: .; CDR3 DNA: TGTGCCAGCAGCTTTACCGGGTTTAGACGGAGAAATGAGCAGTTCTTC; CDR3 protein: CASSFTGFRRRNEQFF
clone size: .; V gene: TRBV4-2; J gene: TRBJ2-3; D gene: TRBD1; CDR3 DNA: TGTGCCAGCAGCCAAGATGGGTTTGGGCAGGGGGCAAATACGCAGTATTTT; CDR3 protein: CASSQDGFGQGANTQYF
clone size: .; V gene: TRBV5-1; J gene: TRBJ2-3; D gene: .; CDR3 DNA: TGCGCCAGCAGCGGACACCGCAGCACAGATACGCAGTATTTT; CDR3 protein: CASSGHRSTDTQYF
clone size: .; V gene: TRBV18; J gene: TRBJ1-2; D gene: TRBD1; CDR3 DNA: TGTGCCAGCTCACCAGGACAGGGGAGGGCTAACTATGGCTACACCTTC; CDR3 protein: CASSPGQGRANYGYTF
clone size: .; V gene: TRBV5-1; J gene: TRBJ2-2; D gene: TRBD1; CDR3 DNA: TGCGCCAGCAGCCCGGGACAGGGAACGAACACCGGGGAGCTGTTTTTT; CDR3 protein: CASSPGQGTNTGELFF
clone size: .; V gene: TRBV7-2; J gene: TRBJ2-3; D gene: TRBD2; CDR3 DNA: TGTGCCAGCAGCTTATACGCTAGCGGGGCCACAGATACGCAGTATTTT; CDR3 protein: CASSLYASGATDTQYF
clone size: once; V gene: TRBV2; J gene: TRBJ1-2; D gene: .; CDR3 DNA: TGTGCCAGCAGTGCCGGTCGAAGTGGCTACACCTTC; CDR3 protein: CASSAGRSGYTF
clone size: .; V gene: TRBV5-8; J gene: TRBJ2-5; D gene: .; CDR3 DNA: TGTGCCAGCCTAACGGGGAGGCTCAAATCTGGGGAGACCCAGTACTTC; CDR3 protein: CASLTGRLKSGETQYF
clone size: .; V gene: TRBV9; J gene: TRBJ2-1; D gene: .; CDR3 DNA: TGTGCCAGCAGCCAAGTCCCAGGTGAGCAGTTCTTC; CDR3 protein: CASSQVPGEQFF
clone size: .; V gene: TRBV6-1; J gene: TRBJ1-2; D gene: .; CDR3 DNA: TGTGCCAGCAGTTGCCACAGGGAAGGCTACACCTTC; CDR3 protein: CASSCHREGYTF
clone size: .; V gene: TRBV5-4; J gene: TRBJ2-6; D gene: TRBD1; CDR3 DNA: TGTGCCAGCAGCTCACCGCAGGGGGCGGGTGGGGCCAACGTCCTGACTTTC; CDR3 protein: CASSSPQGAGGANVLTF
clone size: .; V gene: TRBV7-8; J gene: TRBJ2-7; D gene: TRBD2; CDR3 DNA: TGTGCCAGCAGCGGGGGACTAGCGGGGGGTTACGAGCAGTACTTC; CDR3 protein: CASSGGLAGGYEQYF
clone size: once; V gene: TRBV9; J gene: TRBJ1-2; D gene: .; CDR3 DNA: TGTGCCAGCAGCGTACTCCAGGATGGTGGCTACACCTTC; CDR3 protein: CASSVLQDGGYTF
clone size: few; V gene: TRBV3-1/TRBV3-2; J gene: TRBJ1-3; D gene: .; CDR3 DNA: TGTGCCAGCAGCCAGTCTTCTGGAAACACCATATATTTT; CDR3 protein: CASSQSSGNTIYF
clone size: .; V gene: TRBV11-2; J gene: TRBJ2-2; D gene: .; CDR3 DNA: TGTGCCAGCAGCTCACTAAGCACCGGGGAGCTGTTTTTT; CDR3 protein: CASSSLSTGELFF
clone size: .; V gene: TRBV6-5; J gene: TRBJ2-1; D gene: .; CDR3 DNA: TGTGCCACCAGTCCTACCTTTTCCTACAATGAGCAGTTCTTC; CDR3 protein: CATSPTFSYNEQFF
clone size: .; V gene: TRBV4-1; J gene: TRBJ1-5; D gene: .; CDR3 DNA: TGCGCCAGCAGCCCGCGGCCTCCGCAGCCCCAGCATTTT; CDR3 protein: CASSPRPPQPQHF
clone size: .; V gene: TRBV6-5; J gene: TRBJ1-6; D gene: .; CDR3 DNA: TGTGCCGTACGGGGGAGCTCCTATAATTCACCCCTCCACTTT; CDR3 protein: CAVRGSSYNSPLHF
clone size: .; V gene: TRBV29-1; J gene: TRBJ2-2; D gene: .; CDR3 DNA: TGCAGCGTACAGGGCTGGAACACCGGGGAGCTGTTTTTT; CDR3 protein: CSVQGWNTGELFF
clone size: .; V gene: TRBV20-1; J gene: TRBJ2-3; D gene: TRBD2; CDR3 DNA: TGCAGTGCTAGTCTGCGGGGGGGCACAGATACGCAGTATTTT; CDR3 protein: CSASLRGGTDTQYF
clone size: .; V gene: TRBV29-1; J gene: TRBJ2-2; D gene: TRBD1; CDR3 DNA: TGCAGCGTCATGGACAGGGGGCAGGCCGGGGAGCTGTTTTTT; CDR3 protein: CSVMDRGQAGELFF
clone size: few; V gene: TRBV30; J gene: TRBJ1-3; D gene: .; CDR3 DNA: TGTGCCTGGAGTGTACTGGGAAACACCATATATTTT; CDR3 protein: CAWSVLGNTIYF